The 28 T cell receptor beta chains below were found in one sample sequenced in a study of T cells after posttransplantation cyclophosphamide (dated by TCRdb to the mid-2010s). Library method: the immunoSEQ multiplex PCR assay. Drawn from immuneACCESS, this table holds only the in-frame rearrangements with V and J called that TCRdb kept. Clones are partly lost; checked studies trace under half to an unresolved V gene and leave the rest unexplained. For this sample, 6,500 to 7,000 clones appear and none is a singleton. The ten largest make up roughly 4.9% of the sample. The treatment or condition label on this specimen signifies: high-dose cyclophosphamide on days +3 and +4 as single-agent GVHD prophylaxis. For conditioning, the PTCy patients got busulfan and fludarabine, then a related or unrelated marrow graft, followed by cyclophosphamide on days +3 and +4. The sequencing used PBMCs, collected after an allogeneic stem cell transplant with post-transplant cyclophosphamide. These receptors were collected from a male patient aged 30 to 39 who received an allogeneic stem cell transplant from an unrelated donor, was CMV-positive, and had acute and chronic GVHD. After a transplant, some T cells may have been passed on by the graft donor.

This clone was detected many times. The rearrangement uses TRBV14 and TRBJ1-5; 7 bases match TRBD1. The CDR3 covers 13 residues. Losses at the gene ends were 4 bases for V and 5 bases for J; bases not matched to a gene: 2. Germline CDR1 is SGHDN and CDR2 is FVKESK. The CDR3 loop is CASSLQGDQPQHF. The DNA of the CDR3 is TGTGCCAGCAGCCTCCAGGGGGATCAGCCCCAGCATTTT.

Of note for this clone: A far bigger clonotype differs at one base, so this is likely a read error. This chain connects TRBV29-1 to TRBJ2-7, with 7 bases matching TRBD2. Germline V gene lookup returns CDR1 SQVTM and CDR2 ANQGSEA. This CDR3 spans 14 amino acids. CDR3 in DNA: TGCATCGTTGCGGCTGGCGGGAGATTCTACGAGCAGTACTTC. It codes for CIVAAGGRFYEQYF.

This clone showed up many times. V gene TRBV5-6 combines with J gene TRBJ2-3; 7 bases align to TRBD2. CDR3 length: 17 residues. Per the germline V gene, CDR1 is SGHDT and CDR2 is YYEEEE. V lost 0 bases and J lost 2; bases outside the gene matches: 9. The CDR3 spells CASSLAVGEGPTDTQYF. In DNA form, the CDR3 reads TGTGCCAGCAGCTTGGCCGTGGGGGAGGGCCCCACAGATACGCAGTATTTT.

This clone was seen many times. This sequence joins TRBV4-1 and TRBJ2-2, with 8 positions matching TRBD2. V was pared by 5 bases and J by 4 bases, with 12 bases of the junction left unmatched. The CDR3 contains 17 residues. Per the germline V gene, CDR1 is MGHRA and CDR2 is YSYEKL. CDR3 region: CASSSKIAGPFTGELFF. CDR3 DNA: TGCGCCAGCAGCTCTAAAATAGCGGGACCCTTCACCGGGGAGCTGTTTTTT.

This clone occurred many times. The chain recombines TRBV18 with TRBJ1-6, with 10 bases identical to TRBD1. The CDR3 is 15 residues long. The trim removed 3 bases at V and 9 bases at J, leaving 5 bases unmatched. Germline CDR1 reads KGHSH; CDR2 reads LQKENI. The DNA for the CDR3 is TGTGCCAGCTCACCGGGGACAGGGGATGTTTCACCCCTCCACTTT. Translating it yields CASSPGTGDVSPLHF.

This clone was detected many times. In nucleotides, the CDR3 is TGCGCCAGCAAAACTAACCACGGGGGTGGAGGCGAGCAGTACTTC. Protein: CASKTNHGGGGEQYF. The chain recombines TRBV4-3 with TRBJ2-7, with D maybe TRBD2 (6 bases). The CDR3 has 15 amino acids. With 7 bases removed from V and 6 bases from J, the gap between germline ends came to 22 bases. The germline V gene has CDR1 LGHNA and CDR2 YSLEER.

Relative to its sample, this clone is medium-sized. The V gene is TRBV5-6, the J gene TRBJ1-6, with 10 bases fitting TRBD1. The CDR3 spans 16 residues. Unmatched junction bases numbered 10, after V lost 0 bases and J lost 13 bases. Germline V gene sequence: CDR1 SGHDT, CDR2 YYEEEE. CDR3 nucleotides: TGTGCCAGCAGCTTGGGCCCCGGGACAGGGGACCTGCCCCTCCACTTT. Amino acids: CASSLGPGTGDLPLHF.

Ten or more counts support this clone. This sample also contains other DNA sequences that code for the same CDR3. The genes are TRBV7-2 and TRBJ2-1; 8 bases map to TRBD2. The junction had 2 bases not matched to a gene; V was cut back by 0 bases and J by 1 base. CDR3 length equals 16 residues. Germline V lookup: CDR1 SGHTA, CDR2 FQGNSA. CDR3 in amino acids: CASSLAGGASYNEQFF. In nucleotides, the CDR3 is TGTGCCAGCAGCTTAGCCGGGGGGGCTTCCTACAATGAGCAGTTCTTC.

This clone was seen repeatedly, ten times or more. The chain uses TRBV6-1 and TRBJ1-5; 12 bases map to TRBD1. CDR1 and CDR2 (germline): MNHNS, SASEGT. The CDR3 runs 15 residues. The junction had 7 bases not matched to a gene; V was cut back by 6 bases and J by 7 bases. The CDR3, as DNA: TGTGCCAGCAGCCTCGGGACAGGGGGCCGGCAGCCCCAGCATTTT. Protein product: CASSLGTGGRQPQHF.

This clone was detected many times. This sequence joins TRBV15 and TRBJ2-7; possibly TRBD2 for D (5 bases). The ends were cut back, 3 bases at V and 2 bases at J, with 17 bases in the middle. This CDR3 is 16 amino acids long. The germline gives CDR1 LNHNV, CDR2 YYDKDF (reference sequence). In nucleotides, the CDR3 is TGTGCCACCAGCAGGAGTTATTGGGGAGACACCTACGAGCAGTACTTC. Its translation is CATSRSYWGDTYEQYF.

The sample holds many counts of this clone. The gene calls are TRBV30 and TRBJ2-3, with 7 bases fitting TRBD2. J was trimmed by 5 bases and V by 2 bases; bases with no gene match: 10. The CDR3 length is 15 residues. The germline V gene has CDR1 GTSNPN and CDR2 SVGIG (reference sequence). The CDR3 spells CAWSIGATGGDTQYF. CDR3 DNA sequence: TGTGCCTGGAGTATAGGTGCAACGGGAGGAGATACGCAGTATTTT.

This clone was seen at least ten times. This chain joins TRBV19 and TRBJ1-2; the match to TRBD1 covers 7 bases. Looked up from germline, CDR1 is LNHDA and CDR2 is SQIVND (reference sequence). CDR3 length equals 14 residues. V was pared by 6 bases and J by 0 bases, with 4 bases of the junction left unmatched. The CDR3 DNA reads as TGTGCCAGTAGGAGGGACAGCTCTAACTATGGCTACACCTTC. Encoded protein: CASRRDSSNYGYTF.

This clone was counted at least ten times. The chain uses TRBV11-2 and TRBJ2-3; TRBD2 might be the D (6 bases). CDR3 size: 15 residues. CDR1 and CDR2 from the germline V gene are SGHAT and FQNNGV. V was trimmed by 4 bases and J by 0 bases, leaving 11 bases between them. The DNA for the CDR3 is TGTGCCAGCAGCTCCGGGACTCCTAGCACAGATACGCAGTATTTT. Protein sequence: CASSSGTPSTDTQYF. The whole variable domain, remainder taken from reference TRBV11-2 and TRBJ2-3, is EAGVAQSPRYKIIEKRQSVAFWCNPISGHATLYWYQQILGQGPKLLIQFQNNGVVDDSQLPKDRFSAERLKGVDSTLKIQPAKLEDSAVYLCASSSGTPSTDTQYFGPGTRLTVL.

This clone turned up a few times. The chain employs TRBV4-3 and TRBJ1-2; D ambiguous. The CDR3 is made up of 13 amino acids. In germline, CDR1 is LGHNA, CDR2 YSLEER. V was cut by 1 base and J by 4 bases, with 7 bases left in between. The CDR3 sequence is CASSQAPFYGYTF. The DNA for the CDR3 is TGCGCCAGCAGCCAAGCCCCTTTCTATGGCTACACCTTC.

This clone was observed a few times. The rearrangement joins TRBV2 to TRBJ2-1, with TRBD2 matching 10 bases. CDR1 and CDR2 (germline): SNHLY, FYNNEI. This CDR3 spans 15 amino acids. Trimming cost V 4 bases and J 8 bases; bases outside gene matches: 8. The CDR3 is CASSGGLARGYEQFF. For the CDR3, the DNA is TGTGCCAGCAGTGGGGGACTAGCGAGGGGGTATGAGCAGTTCTTC.

This clone was detected many times. The chain is built from TRBV25-1 and TRBJ2-7, with a weak D call TRBD1 (6 bases). From germline, CDR1 is MGHDK and CDR2 SYGVNS. V was clipped by 4 bases and J by 2 bases, with 12 bases between them. The CDR3 runs 14 residues. The CDR3 reads CASSVPGHTYEQYF. In nucleotides, the CDR3 is TGTGCCAGCAGTGTTCCGGGACATACCTACGAGCAGTACTTC.

This clone is labeled as medium-sized. V is TRBV9 and J is TRBJ2-3; TRBD2 agrees at 7 bases. Germline V gene data show CDR1 as SGDLS and CDR2 as YYNGEE. V shed 4 bases and J 0 bases; nucleotides not matched to a gene: 8. The CDR3 contains 16 residues. The CDR3 loop is CASSPATSTSTDTQYF. For the CDR3, the DNA is TGTGCCAGCAGCCCTGCGACTAGCACTAGCACAGATACGCAGTATTTT.

Ten or more counts support this clone. The V gene is TRBV29-1, the J gene TRBJ1-2; no clear D. CDR1 is SQVTM and CDR2 is ANQGSEA in the germline V gene. Trimming stripped 4 bases from V and 3 bases from J, with 15 bases between. CDR3 length: 14 amino acids. The CDR3 DNA is TGCAGCGTTGGGACTATCTCAGAGGACTATGGCTACACCTTC. Amino acid sequence: CSVGTISEDYGYTF.

This clone was found many times. V and J are TRBV10-2 and TRBJ2-7, with D uncertain. This CDR3 region has 13 residues. V was trimmed by 2 bases and J by 0 bases, leaving 5 bases between them. Per germline, CDR1 WSHSY and CDR2 SAAADI. For the CDR3, the DNA is TGCGCCAGCAGTGAGACTGACTCCTACGAGCAGTACTTC. Translation gives CASSETDSYEQYF.

By sample fraction, this clone is medium-sized (0.01 to 0.1%). This chain connects TRBV6-5 to TRBJ1-6; D call uncertain. The germline V gene has CDR1 MNHEY and CDR2 SVGAGI. Trimming took 0 bases from V and 6 from J, leaving 9 bases between them. The CDR3 runs to 15 residues. DNA for the CDR3: TGTGCCAGCAGTTACTCGGCGGCCCTTAATTCACCCCTCCACTTT. It encodes CASSYSAALNSPLHF.

This clone was seen repeatedly, ten times or more. This chain links TRBV18 with TRBJ1-1; TRBD1 is a possible D gene (5 bases). The CDR3 has 14 residues. The germline V gene encodes CDR1 KGHSH and CDR2 LQKENI. V was clipped by 2 bases and J by 2 bases, with 9 bases between them. The CDR3 reads CASSPGGDNTEAFF. The CDR3 bases are TGTGCCAGCTCACCAGGGGGGGATAACACTGAAGCTTTCTTT.

This clone was counted between two and nine times. CDR3 sequence (DNA): TGTGCCAGCAGCCCCCGACAGGTCTCTGGAAACACCATATATTTT. Translation: CASSPRQVSGNTIYF. The rearrangement uses TRBV7-9 and TRBJ1-3, with D perhaps TRBD1 (6 bases). The ends were cut back, 5 bases at V and 0 bases at J, with 11 bases in the middle. This CDR3 has 15 residues. The V gene's germline CDR1 is SEHNR and CDR2 FQNEAQ (reference sequence).

This clone was seen at least ten times. The chain recombines TRBV4-1 with TRBJ2-7, with 14 bases fitting TRBD2. Trimming at V came to 1 base and at J to 6 bases, leaving 2 bases not matched to a gene. In germline, CDR1 is MGHRA, CDR2 YSYEKL. The CDR3 totals 15 residues. The CDR3 protein is CASSQAGTSGGEQYF. CDR3 in DNA: TGCGCCAGCAGCCAAGCCGGGACTAGCGGGGGCGAGCAGTACTTC.

Many counts were recorded for this clone. This rearrangement joins TRBV5-1 to TRBJ1-1, with D unclear. The CDR3 has 15 residues. CDR1 and CDR2 (germline): SGHRS, YFSETQ. V was trimmed by 1 base and J by 4 bases, leaving 14 bases between them. In DNA, the CDR3 is TGCGCCAGCAGCTTGCGCGCGGGTGAGGGCACTGAAGCTTTCTTT. Translated: CASSLRAGEGTEAFF.

In this sample, this clone turned up many times. The V gene is TRBV6-5, the J gene TRBJ1-4, with a possible D match to TRBD1 (5 bases). Germline CDR1 and CDR2: MNHEY and SVGAGI. The length of the CDR3 is 14 residues. V lost 1 base, J lost 7 bases, and 10 bases lay in between. The CDR3 DNA sequence: TGTGCCAGCAGTTACTATCACGGGGGTGAAAAACTGTTTTTT. It codes for CASSYYHGGEKLFF.

By frequency in the sample, this clone is medium-sized. The chain has TRBV19 and TRBJ1-1; D may be TRBD1 (5 bases). There are 17 residues in the CDR3. Germline assignment: CDR1 LNHDA and CDR2 SQIVND (reference sequence). With 3 bases removed from V and 1 base from J, the gap between germline ends came to 18 bases. The CDR3 sequence is CASSMYRGRIQNTEAFF. The CDR3 DNA reads TGTGCCAGTAGTATGTATAGGGGCCGAATTCAGAACACTGAAGCTTTCTTT.

There are many counts of this clone. The chain is built from TRBV25-1 and TRBJ1-2; D unresolved. The CDR3 has 14 amino acids. The germline CDR1 and CDR2 sequences are MGHDK and SYGVNS. Trimming took 6 bases from V and 1 from J, leaving 12 bases between them. Here the CDR3 reads CASRESGINYGYTF. The CDR3 DNA reads TGTGCCAGCAGGGAGTCCGGGATTAACTATGGCTACACCTTC.

This clone has more than one count but fewer than ten. The chain links TRBV5-1 to TRBJ2-5; 10 nucleotides align to TRBD1. Germline V gene lookup returns CDR1 SGHRS and CDR2 YFSETQ. J gave up 4 bases and V 0 bases, and 6 bases lay outside the gene matches. This CDR3 has 16 residues. The CDR3 DNA follows: TGCGCCAGCAGCTTGGGGGACAGGGGTATGGTAGAGACCCAGTACTTC. It yields the protein CASSLGDRGMVETQYF. The entire variable domain, with the rest obtained from reference TRBV5-1 and TRBJ2-5, is as follows: KAGVTQTPRYLIKTRGQQVTLSCSPISGHRSVSWYQQTPGQGLQFLFEYFSETQRNKGNFPGRFSGRQFSNSRSEMNVSTLELGDSALYLCASSLGDRGMVETQYFGPGTRLLVL.